One sample yielded the 5 T cell receptor beta chains listed below, sequenced in a study of blood T cell repertoires in COVID-19. Measured with immunoSEQ multiplex PCR; TCRdb has only the in-frame clones, and not every one. The profile shows 140,000 to 150,000 clones, 80% of them singletons. The sample consisted of peripheral blood. The receptors derive from a woman aged 45 to 65 with acute or convalescent COVID-19.

This clone was counted once. This sequence joins TRBV28 and TRBJ1-2; D not resolved. V gave up 7 bases and J gave up 9 bases, with 12 bases separating them. CDR1 is MDHEN and CDR2 is SYDVKM in the germline V gene. The CDR3 loop spans 11 amino acids. The CDR3 DNA reads TGTGCCAGCATCAAACTCAAACGCTACACCTTC. Its translation: CASIKLKRYTF.

The chain couples TRBV6-6 to TRBJ1-3; no clear D gene. This CDR3 region has 12 residues. The germline V gene has CDR1 MNHNY and CDR2 SVGAGI (reference sequence). The CDR3 DNA reads as TGTGCTGTAGCGCCCTCTGGAAACACCATATATTTT. It is translated as CAVAPSGNTIYF.

V is TRBV6-4 and J is TRBJ1-2; D uncertain. The CDR3 loop spans 13 amino acids. The germline V gene has CDR1 MRHNA and CDR2 SNTAGT. V lost 10 bases and J 4 bases, leaving 16 bases between the germline ends. The CDR3 here is CATSRGPFYGYTF. The CDR3 region has the DNA TGTGCCACCTCCCGGGGTCCTTTCTATGGCTACACCTTC.

The chain carries TRBV5-1 and TRBJ1-5; the match to TRBD1 covers 10 bases. In germline, CDR1 is SGHRS, CDR2 YFSETQ. With 4 bases clipped from V and 5 bases from J, the junction kept 6 bases outside the gene matches. This CDR3 contains 15 residues. The CDR3 bases are TGCGCCAGCAGCGCCGGACAGGGGGGAGATCAGCCCCAGCATTTT. Its protein is CASSAGQGGDQPQHF.

The chain uses TRBV6-5 and TRBJ2-5, with a tentative D call TRBD1 (6 bases). CDR1 is MNHEY, CDR2 SVGAGI, per germline. The CDR3 covers 14 residues. V lost 8 bases to trimming and J lost 1 base, with 14 bases between them. The CDR3 loop reads CASRTAISQETQYF. CDR3 in DNA: TGTGCCAGCCGGACAGCCATTTCCCAAGAGACCCAGTACTTC.